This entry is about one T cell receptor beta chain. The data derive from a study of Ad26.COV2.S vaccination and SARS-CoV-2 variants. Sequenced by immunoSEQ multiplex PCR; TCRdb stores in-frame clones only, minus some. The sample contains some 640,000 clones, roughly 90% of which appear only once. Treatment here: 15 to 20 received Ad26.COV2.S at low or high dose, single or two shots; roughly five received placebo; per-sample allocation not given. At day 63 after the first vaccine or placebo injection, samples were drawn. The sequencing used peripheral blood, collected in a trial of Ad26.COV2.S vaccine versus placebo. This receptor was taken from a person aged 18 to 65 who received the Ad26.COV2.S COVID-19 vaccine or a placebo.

The CDR3 DNA is TGTGCCAGCAGCCCAGGGGCCAGCGGGCCCGGTGCCGGGGAGCTGTTTTTT. It encodes CASSPGASGPGAGELFF. The chain links TRBV11-2 to TRBJ2-2, with D perhaps given as TRBD1 or TRBD2 (6 bases each). The CDR3 extends over 17 amino acids. V was trimmed by 5 bases and J by 6 bases, leaving 22 bases between them. The germline V gene has CDR1 SGHAT and CDR2 FQNNGV.